This T cell receptor (beta chain) was observed in a study of T cells in Graves' hyperthyroidism and ophthalmopathy. Whole-study results and caveats: Most clonotypes expanded in thyroid above 0.001 were likewise present in blood. In the analysis, a 13 V-J model separated ophthalmopathy from stable hyperthyroidism.

There were TCR beta CDR3 regions amplified from RNA transcripts. In the first-round RT-PCR of the TCR CDR3, the HTBI primer set was used. TCRdb reanalysed the multiplex PCR reads using MiXCR and keeps one entry per CDR3 protein. The sample yields 600,000 or so distinct CDR3 sequences, roughly 15% seen once. The germline V gene encodes CDR1 DFQATT and CDR2 SNEGSKA (reference sequence). The CDR3 contains 14 residues. This clonotype was seen repeatedly, ten times or more. Its antigen is not identified. Diagnoses were made from clinical symptoms, serum measures (thyroxine and TRAb), thyroid ultrasound and orbital computed tomography. PBMCs came from less than 11 ml fresh peripheral blood.

The sequenced material came from blood. The chain has TRBV20-1 and TRBJ2-1, with 7 bases that match TRBD2. The clonotype was recovered from a woman between 45 and 60 years old with Graves' ophthalmopathy. Here the CDR3 DNA reads TGCAGCTGGACCCGCGGGAGCTCCTACAATGAGCAGTTCTTC. Protein product: CSWTRGSSYNEQFF.